Given below is one T cell receptor (beta chain) in context. Its antigen remains unknown. This specimen belongs to a study of post-analysis software for immune sequencing data. Whole-study findings and limits: Compared with controls, patients had more of 4 to 6 TRBV segments, including TRBV5-6, TRBV5-1 and TRBV20-1.

Each TCR beta cDNA library carried unique molecular identifiers. TCRdb re-analysed the PCR reads in MiXCR, keeping a single row per CDR3 protein. The sample yields 750,000 to 950,000 distinct CDR3 sequences, 35% to 55% seen once. CDR1 and CDR2 from the germline V gene are SQVTM and ANQGSEA. V lost 0 bases and J 3 bases, leaving 15 bases between the germline ends. The CDR3 runs to 16 residues. The sample comprised blood. The receptor was isolated from a girl aged 5-17 years with multiple sclerosis. This rearrangement joins TRBV29-1 to TRBJ2-1; a weak D match, TRBD1 (6 bases). The CDR3, as DNA: TGCAGCGTTGAAGATTCGAGGCCAGGGGTCTACAATGAGCAGTTCTTC. Amino acids: CSVEDSRPGVYNEQFF.